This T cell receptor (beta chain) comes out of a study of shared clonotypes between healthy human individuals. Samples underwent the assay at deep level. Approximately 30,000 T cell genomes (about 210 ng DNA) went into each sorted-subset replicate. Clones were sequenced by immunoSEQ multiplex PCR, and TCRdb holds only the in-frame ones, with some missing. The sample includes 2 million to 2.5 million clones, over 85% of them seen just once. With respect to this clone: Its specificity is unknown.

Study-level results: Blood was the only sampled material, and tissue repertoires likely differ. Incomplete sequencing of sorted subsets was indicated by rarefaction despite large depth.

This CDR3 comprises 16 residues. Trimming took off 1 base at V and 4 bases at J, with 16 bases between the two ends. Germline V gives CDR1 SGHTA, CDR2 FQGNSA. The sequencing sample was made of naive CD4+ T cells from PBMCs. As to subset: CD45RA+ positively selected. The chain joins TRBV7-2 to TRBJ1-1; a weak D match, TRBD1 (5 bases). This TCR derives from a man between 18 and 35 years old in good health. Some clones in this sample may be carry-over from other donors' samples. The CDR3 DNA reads TGTGCCAGCAGCTTAGAGGTGGGGACCTTCAGCACTGAAGCTTTCTTT. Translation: CASSLEVGTFSTEAFF.